These 13 T cell receptor beta chains were sequenced from one sample in a study of circulating and synovial CD4+ cells in juvenile arthritis. The data were produced by immunoSEQ multiplex PCR, yet TCRdb's version contains in-frame clones alone and is incomplete. The table has around 32,000 clones, over 95% seen once; the top ten hold 0.15% to 0.2%. The material sequenced was CD4+ T cells from blood. The receptors come from a human donor with juvenile idiopathic arthritis.

V gene TRBV29-1 combines with J gene TRBJ1-1; possibly TRBD1 for D (6 bases). Germline lookup yields CDR1 SQVTM and CDR2 ANQGSEA. The CDR3 contains 13 residues. V gave up 7 bases and J gave up 0 bases, with 12 bases separating them. The CDR3 coding sequence is TGCAGCGCTGGACAGATATTGAACACTGAAGCTTTCTTT. It translates to CSAGQILNTEAFF. Supplemented by reference TRBV29-1 and TRBJ1-1, the full variable domain reads SAVISQKPSRDICQRGTSLTIQCQVDSQVTMMFWYRQQPGQSLTLIATANQGSEATYESGFVIDKFPISRPNLTFSTLTVSNMSPEDSSIYLCSAGQILNTEAFFGQGTRLTVV.

This clone was found once. The chain carries TRBV7-9 and TRBJ1-1; 9 bases are a match to TRBD1. This CDR3 contains 19 residues. Germline-derived CDR1 and CDR2 are SEHNR and FQNEAQ (reference sequence). The V segment lost 1 base and the J segment 0 bases; nucleotides outside the gene matches: 12. CDR3 nucleotide sequence: TGTGCCAGCAGCTTAGGTTGGGACAGGGAAGGGAAGATGAACACTGAAGCTTTCTTT. Encoded protein: CASSLGWDREGKMNTEAFF.

The CDR3 DNA reads TGTGCCAGCAGCGTAGGGACTAGCGGGGGGCGAAGGTACAATGAGCAGTTCTTC. Its translation: CASSVGTSGGRRYNEQFF. This chain links TRBV9 with TRBJ2-1, with 14 nucleotides matching TRBD2. CDR1 is SGDLS and CDR2 is YYNGEE in the germline V gene. The CDR3 has 18 amino acids. V lost 0 bases and J lost 4; bases outside the gene matches: 6.

The V and J genes are TRBV30 and TRBJ1-5; 7 nucleotides match TRBD1. This CDR3 has 15 residues. V shed 1 base, J shed 2 bases, and the junction held 5 bases outside the gene matches. CDR1 and CDR2 (germline): GTSNPN, SVGIG (reference sequence). The CDR3 loop reads CAWSGHRGGNQPQHF. CDR3 in DNA: TGTGCCTGGAGTGGTCACAGGGGAGGCAATCAGCCCCAGCATTTT.

V and J are TRBV11-1 and TRBJ2-7, with 7 bases matching TRBD1. Losses at the gene ends were 4 bases for V and 2 bases for J; bases not matched to a gene: 8. Germline values: CDR1 SGHAT, CDR2 FQDESV (reference sequence). The CDR3 is 15 residues long. The CDR3 loop reads CASSSDRVGTYEQYF. The CDR3 DNA sequence: TGTGCCAGCAGCTCTGACAGGGTGGGCACCTACGAGCAGTACTTC.

The chain uses TRBV6-5 and TRBJ1-2; tentative D call: TRBD1 (6 bases). Germline V gene lookup returns CDR1 MNHEY and CDR2 SVGAGI. This CDR3 comprises 15 residues. Between the trimmed V and J ends, which lost 4 bases and 5 bases, there was a span of 17 bases. CDR3 sequence reads: CASSSLGAWEYGYTF. The CDR3, as DNA: TGTGCCAGCAGTTCGTTGGGGGCGTGGGAATATGGCTACACCTTC.

The chain employs TRBV19 and TRBJ1-2, with D possibly matching TRBD1 (6 bases). Germline CDR1 and CDR2: LNHDA and SQIVND (reference sequence). The V gene lost 4 bases and the J gene lost 4 bases, with 13 bases spanning the gap. There are 14 residues in the CDR3. This CDR3 is CASSRRQDLYGYTF. In DNA, the CDR3 is TGTGCCAGTAGTAGGAGACAGGATCTCTATGGCTACACCTTC.

The rearrangement joins TRBV7-2 to TRBJ1-5, with D possibly TRBD1 on 5 matching bases. Germline V CDR1 and CDR2: SGHTA, FQGNSA. The CDR3 contains 16 residues. The V end was cut by 0 bases, the J end by 6 bases, with 15 bases between. CDR3 protein: CASSLAGGFVAQPQHF. In DNA, the CDR3 is TGTGCCAGCAGCTTAGCGGGGGGTTTTGTCGCTCAGCCCCAGCATTTT.

The chain links TRBV2 to TRBJ2-2; D might be TRBD2 (5 bases). The ends were cut back, 4 bases at V and 1 base at J, with 10 bases in the middle. This CDR3 has 15 residues. CDR1 is SNHLY and CDR2 is FYNNEI in the germline V gene. CDR3 in amino acids: CASSGQRMNTGELFF. The CDR3 DNA reads TGTGCCAGCAGTGGTCAGCGGATGAACACCGGGGAGCTGTTTTTT.

The rearrangement uses TRBV7-2 and TRBJ1-1; TRBD1 matches 10 bases. V trimming: 4 bases; J trimming: 5 bases; junction bases outside the gene matches: 4. The CDR3 extends over 14 amino acids. Germline CDR1 reads SGHTA; CDR2 reads FQGNSA. CDR3 coding DNA: TGTGCCAGCAGCTCGACAGGGGGCGTGACTGAAGCTTTCTTT. This sequence encodes CASSSTGGVTEAFF.

The chain joins TRBV6-1 to TRBJ1-5, with 7 positions matching TRBD1. CDR3 length: 14 residues. V gave up 6 bases and J gave up 2 bases; unmatched junction bases: 4. Germline CDR1 reads MNHNS; CDR2 reads SASEGT. CDR3 DNA: TGTGCCAGCAGCGACAGGGTGGGCAATCAGCCCCAGCATTTT. It is translated as CASSDRVGNQPQHF.

The chain couples TRBV7-9 to TRBJ2-7, with D perhaps TRBD1 (5 bases). Germline assignment: CDR1 SEHNR and CDR2 FQNEAQ (reference sequence). Deletions cut 2 bases from V and 0 bases from J, with 8 bases between. This CDR3 is 14 amino acids long. CDR3 nucleotide sequence: TGTGCCAGCAGCTTAACAGGAGACTCCTACGAGCAGTACTTC. This encodes CASSLTGDSYEQYF.

This clone came up once. The chain couples TRBV2 to TRBJ1-2; the D is unclear. The V end lost 4 bases, the J end lost 5 bases, and 14 bases lay between the germline ends. The CDR3 length is 14 residues. The germline V gene has CDR1 SNHLY and CDR2 FYNNEI. The CDR3 bases are TGTGCCAGCAGTGGGAGGATAGAAGGGTATGGCTACACCTTC. It codes for CASSGRIEGYGYTF.